This entry concerns a single T cell receptor beta chain. This sample was included in a study of blood T cell repertoires in COVID-19. This CDR3 comprises 14 residues. The germline V gene has CDR1 KGHSH and CDR2 LQKENI. V was shortened by 2 bases and J by 6 bases, with 14 bases between the two germline ends. Authors' analysis steps: Cell counts per sample came from amplifying reference gene primers. Measured with immunoSEQ multiplex PCR; TCRdb has only the in-frame clones, and not every one. V and J calls and clone size are given by that table; D and trimming were obtained from the DNA. Of about 270,000 clones in the sample, roughly nine tenths are singletons; the top ten hold approximately 9.7%.

The TCR was taken from a man aged 35-49 years with active or convalescent COVID-19. The rearrangement joins TRBV18 to TRBJ2-7, with a weak D call TRBD1 (6 bases). Sequencing was performed on peripheral blood. Written as DNA, the CDR3 is TGTGCCAGCTCACCAAACAGGGTTATCGGCGAGCAGTACTTC. Encoded protein: CASSPNRVIGEQYF. Based on the CDR3 plus reference TRBV18 and TRBJ2-7, the full variable domain is NAGVMQNPRHLVRRRGQEARLRCSPMKGHSHVYWYRQLPEEGLKFMVYLQKENIIDESGMPKERFSAEFPKEGPSILRIQQVVRGDSAAYFCASSPNRVIGEQYFGPGTRLTVT.